These T cell receptor beta chains were read from a single sample in a study of graft-versus-host responses after intestinal transplantation. The protocol was immunoSEQ multiplex PCR, while the TCRdb copy is restricted to in-frame clones and leaves out a portion. The sample holds about 94,000 clones, roughly nine tenths seen once. Antigens for these TCRs are unknown. Specimen: unstimulated CD8+ T cells sorted from spleen or lymph node cells, collected before intestinal transplant. The source of these receptors is a human donor who received an intestinal transplant. Each CDR3 is given with its conserved first and last residue.

v_call	j_call	cdr3_aa
TRBV28	TRBJ2-3	CASSFPPSGITDTQYF
TRBV9	TRBJ2-7	CASSDGLAGDEQYF
TRBV7-2	TRBJ2-3	CASSPRGTGSPDTQYF
TRBV13	TRBJ2-1	CASSFRGQNEQFF
TRBV30	TRBJ1-4	CAWIHDSETTNEKLFF
TRBV6-7	TRBJ1-2	CASSPGIKIGSLAGYTF
TRBV5-1	TRBJ2-3	CASSLNAGLTDTQYF
TRBV5-1	TRBJ2-1	CASSSTRSGGYNEQFF
TRBV4-1	TRBJ1-1	CASSPRQNTEAFF
TRBV27	TRBJ2-2	CASSMGLAIGTGELFF
TRBV7-8	TRBJ2-5	CASSLLAALQETQYF
TRBV4-1	TRBJ2-1	CASSQGFLGLALLNEQFF
TRBV4-1	TRBJ1-1	CASSQDGRGGNTEAFF
TRBV29-1	TRBJ1-1	CSVVEGNTEAFF
TRBV7-9	TRBJ2-1	CASSLVGAGGNEQFF
TRBV10-3	TRBJ2-7	CAITPSGATYEQYF
TRBV7-2	TRBJ1-2	CASSLDGGNYGYTF
TRBV6-5	TRBJ1-2	CASSYSPGSYGYTF
TRBV7-2	TRBJ2-7	CASSFGSSYEQYF
TRBV7-2	TRBJ2-3	CASSRQGPRLTDTQYF
TRBV7-9	TRBJ2-1	CASSPSGDGVNEQFF
TRBV29-1	TRBJ2-7	CSVEPPGTYEQYF
TRBV4-3	TRBJ1-5	CASSQSGGGNQPQHF
TRBV5-1	TRBJ2-7	CASSLEGVPYEQYF
TRBV11-2	TRBJ2-1	CASSLGGSSYNEQFF
TRBV7-8	TRBJ2-7	CASSLESYEQYF
TRBV7-9	TRBJ2-2	CASSLKQDYILAGELFF
TRBV5-1	TRBJ2-1	CASSLGQGASGEQFF
TRBV29-1	TRBJ2-5	CSVEDSRDQETQYF
TRBV30	TRBJ1-2	CAWRPLGYYGYTF
TRBV27	TRBJ2-5	CASSSLQETQYF
TRBV7-6	TRBJ2-7	CASSLSWSSPEQYF
TRBV6-1	TRBJ1-1	CASSWGINTEAFF
TRBV5-4	-	CASSLGTGAIYEQYF
TRBV27	TRBJ1-1	CASSPSNGQGDPEAFF
TRBV6-1	TRBJ1-1	CASSARGPFAAFF
TRBV7-9	TRBJ2-3	CASSLTEGGRTDTQYF
TRBV4-1	TRBJ2-1	CASSQDPNNEQFF
TRBV27	TRBJ1-5	CAPLQPQHF
TRBV4-1	TRBJ1-1	CASSQGVRTGPNTEAFF
TRBV19	TRBJ1-5	CASSIGGGVQPQHF
TRBV9	TRBJ2-1	CASSPNRGGTSLYNEQFF
TRBV6-5	TRBJ2-7	CASGSGEQYF
TRBV5-1	TRBJ1-1	CASRHRVLEREAFF
TRBV5-4	TRBJ1-1	CASSLHQQGWNTEAFF
TRBV28	TRBJ2-3	CASSLGGVPTDTQYF
TRBV6-6	TRBJ2-5	CASSYGETQYF
TRBV28	TRBJ2-1	CASTYPRVAYNEQFF
TRBV5-1	TRBJ2-7	CASSLESGTYEQYF